A single sample is the source of the 30 T cell receptor beta chains below, sequenced in a study of T cells in Graves' hyperthyroidism and ophthalmopathy. Amplification of TCR beta CDR3 regions was performed using RNA transcripts as template. A set of HTBI primers served as the primers for a first-round RT-PCR of the TCR CDR3. MiXCR, applied by TCRdb to the multiplex PCR reads, yields one record per CDR3 protein. The data show hundreds of thousands of distinct CDR3 sequences, 15% to 20% seen once. Sequencing was carried out using blood. Receptor source: a woman aged 25 to 45 with Graves' hyperthyroidism.

The chain carries TRBV27 and TRBJ2-5; 14 positions agree with TRBD2. CDR1 MNHEY and CDR2 SMNVEV come from the germline V gene (reference sequence). The CDR3 spans 15 residues. V gave up 6 bases and J gave up 9 bases; unmatched junction bases: 9. The CDR3, as DNA: TGTGCCAGCAGGGGTCTGACTAGCGGGAGGGGCGCCCAGTACTTC. It translates to CASRGLTSGRGAQYF.

The rearrangement links TRBV16 to TRBJ1-5, with D unresolved. CDR3 length: 14 amino acids. Between the trimmed V and J ends, which lost 4 bases and 6 bases, there was a span of 13 bases. The germline V gene encodes CDR1 KGHSY and CDR2 FQNENV. The CDR3 DNA reads TGTGCCAGCAGCCGTGACTCCGCTAGTCAGCCCCAGCATTTT. As protein: CASSRDSASQPQHF. The full variable domain, its missing parts supplied by reference TRBV16 and TRBJ1-5, is GEEVAQTPKHLVRGEGQKAKLYCAPIKGHSYVFWYQQVLKNEFKFLISFQNENVFDETGMPKERFSAKCLPNSPCSLEIQATKLEDSAVYFCASSRDSASQPQHFGDGTRLSIL.

This clonotype has a handful of counts. The gene calls are TRBV24-1 and TRBJ2-2; 10 nucleotides match TRBD2. CDR3 length equals 16 residues. V gave up 2 bases and J gave up 1 base; unmatched junction bases: 0. Germline CDR1 KGHDR, CDR2 SFDVKD. Here the CDR3 DNA reads TGTGCCACCAGTGATTGGACTAGCGGGAACACCGGGGAGCTGTTTTTT. Translation: CATSDWTSGNTGELFF.

This clonotype showed up many times. This chain connects TRBV30 to TRBJ2-1; D ambiguous. Germline loops: CDR1 GTSNPN, CDR2 SVGIG (reference sequence). With 1 base removed from V and 10 bases from J, the gap between germline ends came to 11 bases. CDR3 length: 12 amino acids. DNA for the CDR3: TGTGCCTGGAGTGCCCGCCTGGGGGAGCAGTTCTTC. This sequence encodes CAWSARLGEQFF.

The V call is TRBV15, the J call TRBJ1-3; D call uncertain. Germline V lookup: CDR1 LNHNV, CDR2 YYDKDF (reference sequence). With 0 bases removed from V and 3 bases from J, the gap between germline ends came to 6 bases. This CDR3 contains 14 residues. The CDR3 coding sequence is TGTGCCACCAGCAGAGATCGCCTTGGAAACACCATATATTTT. Translated, it gives CATSRDRLGNTIYF.

This clonotype turned up a few times. The V and J genes are TRBV6-1 and TRBJ2-5; D ambiguous. The CDR3 loop spans 11 amino acids. Germline V CDR1 and CDR2: MNHNS, SASEGT. V lost 7 bases and J lost 4, with 7 bases in between. This CDR3 reads CASNTGETQYF. The CDR3 nucleotides are TGTGCCAGCAATACTGGAGAGACCCAGTACTTC.

This clonotype was detected a few times. The J gene is TRBJ2-1, the V gene TRBV29-1; D gene uncertain. Per the germline V gene, CDR1 is SQVTM and CDR2 is ANQGSEA. The CDR3 is 10 residues long. The germline V and J ends were trimmed by 4 bases and 7 bases, with 5 bases remaining between them. CDR3 bases: TGCAGCGTTGTGATGAATGAGCAGTTCTTC. Translated: CSVVMNEQFF.

V usage is TRBV14 and J usage is TRBJ2-4; D is uncertain. The CDR3 extends over 12 amino acids. Germline CDR1 is SGHDN and CDR2 is FVKESK. Trimming shortened V by 1 base and J by 7 bases, and 5 bases separated the two germline ends. CDR3 nucleotide sequence: TGTGCCAGCAGCCAAGTTCAGAACATTCAGTACTTC. Translated: CASSQVQNIQYF. Full variable domain (outside the CDR3, taken from reference TRBV14 and TRBJ2-4): EAGVTQFPSHSVIEKGQTVTLRCDPISGHDNLYWYRRVMGKEIKFLLHFVKESKQDESGMPNNRFLAERTGGTYSTLKVQPAELEDSGVYFCASSQVQNIQYFGAGTRLSVL.

This clonotype has just a few counts. This chain connects TRBV7-8 to TRBJ2-7; D is ambiguous. Germline V gene sequence: CDR1 SGHVS, CDR2 FQNEAQ. Trimming cost V 1 base and J 2 bases, with 12 bases left between them. The length of the CDR3 is 15 residues. In DNA, the CDR3 is TGTGCCAGCAGCTTAGATAGCCCCCCTCCCTACGAGCAGTACTTC. Translation: CASSLDSPPPYEQYF. The complete variable domain, with remaining parts taken from reference TRBV7-8 and TRBJ2-7, reads GAGVSQSPRYKVAKRGQDVALRCDPISGHVSLFWYQQALGQGPEFLTYFQNEAQLDKSGLPSDRFFAERPEGSVSTLKIQRTQQEDSAVYLCASSLDSPPPYEQYFGPGTRLTVT.

This clonotype was seen ten or more times. The chain couples TRBV28 to TRBJ2-7; 7 nucleotides agree with TRBD2. Germline V gene sequence: CDR1 MDHEN, CDR2 SYDVKM. With V trimmed by 1 base and J by 6 bases, 6 bases remained unmatched. This CDR3 region has 14 residues. The CDR3 DNA sequence: TGTGCCAGCAGTTTATCCGCCGGGGGGTTCGAGCAGTACTTC. Translated: CASSLSAGGFEQYF. Supplemented by reference TRBV28 and TRBJ2-7, the full variable domain reads DVKVTQSSRYLVKRTGEKVFLECVQDMDHENMFWYRQDPGLGLRLIYFSYDVKMKEKGDIPEGYSVSREKKERFSLILESASTNQTSMYLCASSLSAGGFEQYFGPGTRLTVT.

Turning to this clonotype: One base away lies a much larger clone, so this may be a sequencing read error. The chain recombines TRBV9 with TRBJ1-1; maybe TRBD1 (5 bases). V was cut by 3 bases and J by 0 bases, with 15 bases left in between. CDR3 size: 16 residues. Per germline, CDR1 SGDLS and CDR2 YYNGEE. CDR3 nucleotide sequence: TGTGCCAGCAGCGAACGTAGCGGGACCGTGAACACTGAAGCTTTCTTT. Residues: CASSERSGTVNTEAFF.

This clonotype was recorded many times. This chain links TRBV28 with TRBJ2-7; perhaps TRBD1 as D (5 bases). Germline loops: CDR1 MDHEN, CDR2 SYDVKM. Trimming left V 0 bases short and J 4 bases short, with 10 bases between. The CDR3 extends over 14 amino acids. This CDR3 reads CASSLWARVYEQYF. The CDR3 DNA reads as TGTGCCAGCAGTTTATGGGCCAGGGTATACGAGCAGTACTTC.

This clonotype was recorded a few times. A much more abundant neighbour one base away suggests this may be a read error. This chain joins TRBV2 and TRBJ1-5; 7 bases map to TRBD1. Germline CDR1 and CDR2: SNHLY and FYNNEI. This CDR3 is built from 13 residues. CDR3 loop: CAGSVHRGQPQHF. As DNA, the CDR3 is TGTGCCGGCAGTGTGCACAGGGGTCAGCCCCAGCATTTT.

This clonotype was counted between two and nine times. This rearrangement joins TRBV7-8 to TRBJ1-3; 7 bases line up with TRBD1. Germline V gives CDR1 SGHVS, CDR2 FQNEAQ. There are 16 residues in the CDR3. With 3 bases clipped from V and 2 bases from J, the junction kept 7 bases outside the gene matches. CDR3 coding DNA: TGTGCCAGCAGCTTGTTCAGGGGACAGACTGGAAACACCATATATTTT. This encodes CASSLFRGQTGNTIYF.

This clonotype was observed a handful of times. The chain is built from TRBV4-1 and TRBJ1-1, with 7 bases lining up with TRBD1. Per the germline V gene, CDR1 is MGHRA and CDR2 is YSYEKL. The CDR3 is made up of 14 amino acids. Losses at the gene ends were 1 base for V and 5 bases for J; bases not matched to a gene: 4. This CDR3 is CASSQAQGGTEAFF. CDR3 in DNA: TGCGCCAGCAGCCAAGCTCAGGGGGGAACTGAAGCTTTCTTT.

This clonotype was seen many times. The gene calls are TRBV5-1 and TRBJ2-1; perhaps D is TRBD1 or TRBD2 (6 bases each). V shed 4 bases and J shed 10 bases, with 15 bases lying between them. The CDR3 length is 13 residues. In germline, CDR1 is SGHRS, CDR2 YFSETQ. The CDR3 here is CASSITGRWEQFF. The CDR3 DNA follows: TGCGCCAGCAGCATTACAGGGAGGTGGGAGCAGTTCTTC.

The chain uses TRBV11-1 and TRBJ2-7; 7 bases map to TRBD1. The CDR3 contains 16 residues. Germline CDR1 and CDR2: SGHAT and FQDESV (reference sequence). The J segment lost 5 bases and the V segment lost 1 base, leaving 11 bases of the junction unmatched. CDR3 coding DNA: TGTGCCAGCAGCTTAGGGTCTACGACAGGGAAGCACGAGCAGTACTTC. Translated: CASSLGSTTGKHEQYF.

This clonotype was seen at least ten times. The chain links TRBV7-6 to TRBJ2-7, with D possibly being TRBD1 (6 bases). With 5 bases removed from V and 2 bases from J, the gap between germline ends came to 10 bases. CDR1 and CDR2 from the germline V gene are SGHVS and FNYEAQ. This CDR3 region has 13 residues. CDR3 nucleotide sequence: TGTGCCAGCAGCATTCAGGGGACCTACGAGCAGTACTTC. The encoded protein is CASSIQGTYEQYF.

This clonotype has a count of ten or more. One junction end disagrees with the germline gene, perhaps due to a read error. The chain combines TRBV7-7 with TRBJ2-6, with D tentatively TRBD1 (5 bases). The CDR3 is 19 residues long. The germline CDR1 and CDR2 sequences are SSHAT and FNYEAQ (reference sequence). This CDR3 is CASSFHERQRFSGANVLTF. The CDR3 bases are TGTGCTAGCAGCTTTCATGAGAGACAGCGCTTCTCGGGGGCCAACGTCCTGACTTTC.

The chain joins TRBV11-3 to TRBJ2-7; the D call may be TRBD1 or TRBD2 (5 bases each). Germline CDR1 reads SGHNT; CDR2 reads YENEEA. CDR3 length: 12 amino acids. V lost 5 bases, J lost 7 bases, and 12 bases lay in between. The CDR3 spells CASSGDGVEQYF. The CDR3, as DNA: TGTGCCAGCAGCGGGGACGGTGTGGAGCAGTACTTC.

In the case of this clonotype: A much larger clone lies a single base off, so this may be a read error. This sequence joins TRBV7-2 and TRBJ2-7; TRBD2 matches 7 bases. The CDR3 is 15 amino acids. Germline V lookup: CDR1 SGHTA, CDR2 FQGNSA. The CDR3 here is CASSLSGTTAYEHYF. In DNA, the CDR3 is TGTGCCAGCAGCTTATCCGGGACTACCGCCTACGAGCACTACTTC.

This rearrangement joins TRBV20-1 to TRBJ2-5, with TRBD2 matching over 14 bases. The CDR3 length is 15 residues. V gave up 0 bases and J gave up 4 bases; unmatched junction bases: 1. Per the germline V gene, CDR1 is DFQATT and CDR2 is SNEGSKA (reference sequence). The CDR3 DNA is TGCAGTGCTAGAGAGACTAGCGGGAGGGGAGAGACCCAGTACTTC. Encoded protein: CSARETSGRGETQYF.

The table lists this clonotype with a few counts. CDR3 bases: TGTGCCAGCAGTAGGTTGGGACAGGGGCCCGGGGAGCTGTTTTTT. Its protein product is CASSRLGQGPGELFF. The rearrangement joins TRBV7-2 to TRBJ2-2; 10 bases are a match to TRBD1. The CDR3 is 15 amino acids. Per the germline V gene, CDR1 is SGHTA and CDR2 is FQGNSA. J was trimmed by 6 bases and V by 6 bases; bases with no gene match: 7.

To note about this clonotype: A much larger clone lies one base from this, so it may be a read error. The gene calls are TRBV3-1 and TRBJ2-7, with 10 bases fitting TRBD1. This CDR3 is 15 amino acids long. Germline V gives CDR1 LGHDT, CDR2 YNNKEL (reference sequence). Losses at the gene ends were 2 bases for V and 5 bases for J; bases not matched to a gene: 6. Written as DNA, the CDR3 is TGTGCCAGCAGCCAACTTGGACAGGGGGTCCACGAGCAGTACTTC. This sequence encodes CASSQLGQGVHEQYF.

The sample holds many counts of this clonotype. The rearrangement links TRBV27 to TRBJ2-1, with 13 bases aligning to TRBD2. The CDR3 is 16 amino acids. Looked up from germline, CDR1 is MNHEY and CDR2 is SMNVEV (reference sequence). Trimming removed 8 bases from V and 8 bases from J; junction bases left unmatched: 12. As DNA, the CDR3 is TGTGCCAGCTCCCCCACTAGACTAGCGGGAGGCTATGAGCAGTTCTTC. Protein: CASSPTRLAGGYEQFF.

Ten or more counts support this clonotype. The gene calls are TRBV20-1 and TRBJ2-3; D is unresolved. The germline V gene has CDR1 DFQATT and CDR2 SNEGSKA (reference sequence). CDR3 length equals 13 residues. Trimming removed 1 base at V and 6 bases at J, with 11 bases between. DNA of the CDR3: TGCAGTGCTAGAGCCCCTCTTGGGGATACGCAGTATTTT. Translated, it gives CSARAPLGDTQYF.

In its sample, this clonotype was seen a few times. The chain has TRBV6-1 and TRBJ2-1; 10 nucleotides line up with TRBD2. Germline loops: CDR1 MNHNS, CDR2 SASEGT. The CDR3 length is 15 residues. J gave up 6 bases and V 5 bases, and 7 bases lay outside the gene matches. CDR3 protein: CASSYGAGGLNEQFF. The CDR3 DNA is TGTGCCAGCAGTTATGGAGCGGGAGGGCTCAATGAGCAGTTCTTC.

This CDR3 is CASSAEGGSNEKLFF. DNA of the CDR3: TGTGCCAGCAGCGCGGAAGGCGGATCTAATGAAAAACTGTTTTTT. The chain employs TRBV2 and TRBJ1-4; D uncertain. This CDR3 spans 15 amino acids. Trimming pared 6 bases from V and 3 bases from J, leaving 14 bases between. CDR1 and CDR2 (germline): SNHLY, FYNNEI. The variable domain in full, completed from reference TRBV2 and TRBJ1-4, reads EPEVTQTPSHQVTQMGQEVILRCVPISNHLYFYWYRQILGQKVEFLVSFYNNEISEKSEIFDDQFSVERPDGSNFTLKIRSTKLEDSAMYFCASSAEGGSNEKLFFGSGTQLSVL.

On this clonotype: Since a much larger clone is just one base distant, this may be a read error. V usage is TRBV30 and J usage is TRBJ2-7; 7 nucleotides match TRBD1. Per the germline V gene, CDR1 is GTSNPN and CDR2 is SVGIG (reference sequence). Trimming removed 5 bases from V and 6 bases from J; junction bases left unmatched: 7. CDR3 length: 12 residues. DNA of the CDR3: TGTGCCTGGGACCTACAGGGGACCGAGCAGTACTTC. Amino acid sequence: CAWDLQGTEQYF.

This clonotype was recorded at least ten times. The genes are TRBV28 and TRBJ1-5; a weak D match, TRBD1 (5 bases). Germline V lookup: CDR1 MDHEN, CDR2 SYDVKM. The CDR3 consists of 14 residues. V was trimmed by 6 bases and J by 5 bases, leaving 14 bases between them. In nucleotides, the CDR3 is TGTGCCAGCAGATTACAGGCGGATCATCAGCCCCAGCATTTT. It specifies CASRLQADHQPQHF.